This T cell receptor (beta chain) came from a study of technical replicates of blood from a handful of donors. TCRdb's copy holds only in-frame clones and misses some; the assay was immunoSEQ multiplex PCR. The sample holds approximately 88,000 clones; approximately 94% are singletons and the top ten take more than 0.2%. This CDR3 is built from 15 residues. The ends lost 1 base at V and 5 bases at J; junction bases unmatched: 6. Germline lookup yields CDR1 KGHSH and CDR2 LQKENI. The sample comprised T cells isolated from PBMCs. The chain combines TRBV18 with TRBJ2-7; the match to TRBD2 covers 9 bases. This clonotype was obtained from a human donor in good health. The CDR3 nucleotides read TGTGCCAGCTCACCACTCCTAGCGGGGAGGAACGAGCAGTACTTC. This gives the protein CASSPLLAGRNEQYF.